The rows below give T cell receptor beta chains drawn from one sample of a study of patients and donors after allogeneic stem cell transplantation. MiXCR was run by TCRdb on the RT-PCR reads, yielding one entry per CDR3 protein. The sample records hundreds of thousands of distinct CDR3 sequences, 38% being singletons. Source material: blood, either unsorted or a sorted T cell fraction (not recorded which). Source of these receptors: a human donor who was either an allogeneic HSCT recipient or a stem cell or donor lymphocyte infusion donor (not recorded which). It is not recorded whose cells these are; they may come from a transplant donor. Each CDR3 is given with its conserved first and last residue. The order of the fields is J gene, V gene, D gene, clone size, CDR3 protein, CDR3 DNA. The D gene is left open where the match is weak. Size is omitted from some rows. Given values are once, few, many or a class for expanded clones.

j_call: TRBJ1-5
v_call: TRBV19
d_call: NA
clone_size: NA
cdr3_aa: CASSIIGNGNQPQHF
cdr3_nt: TGTGCCAGTAGTATAATAGGGAATGGCAATCAGCCCCAGCATTTT

j_call: TRBJ2-7
v_call: TRBV4-1
d_call: NA
clone_size: NA
cdr3_aa: CASSQVGNEQYF
cdr3_nt: TGCGCCAGCAGCCAAGTTGGGAACGAGCAGTACTTC

j_call: TRBJ2-1
v_call: TRBV7-9
d_call: TRBD2
clone_size: once
cdr3_aa: CASTPQSGEYNEQFF
cdr3_nt: TGTGCCAGCACCCCCCAAAGCGGGGAGTACAATGAGCAGTTCTTC

j_call: TRBJ2-5
v_call: TRBV28
d_call: TRBD2
clone_size: few
cdr3_aa: CASSFRGGRTETQYF
cdr3_nt: TGTGCCAGCAGTTTCCGGGGGGGGCGGACGGAGACCCAGTACTTC

j_call: TRBJ2-1
v_call: TRBV3-1
d_call: NA
clone_size: NA
cdr3_aa: CASSQVGERGEQFF
cdr3_nt: TGTGCCAGCAGCCAAGTAGGGGAACGAGGTGAGCAGTTCTTC

j_call: TRBJ1-2
v_call: TRBV20-1
d_call: NA
clone_size: few
cdr3_aa: CSADRQPGNYGYTF
cdr3_nt: TGCAGTGCTGACCGACAGCCTGGAAACTATGGCTACACCTTC

j_call: TRBJ1-2
v_call: TRBV12-3/TRBV12-4
d_call: NA
clone_size: NA
cdr3_aa: CASSLEFGYTF
cdr3_nt: TGTGCCAGCAGTTTAGAATTCGGCTACACCTTC

j_call: TRBJ1-1
v_call: TRBV6-6
d_call: NA
clone_size: many
cdr3_aa: CASSQPVLENTEAFF
cdr3_nt: TGTGCCAGCAGCCAACCTGTCCTTGAGAACACTGAAGCTTTCTTT

j_call: TRBJ2-3
v_call: TRBV10-3
d_call: TRBD1
clone_size: NA
cdr3_aa: CAISRGIGPDTQYF
cdr3_nt: TGTGCCATCAGCAGGGGGATTGGTCCAGATACGCAGTATTTT

j_call: TRBJ2-3
v_call: TRBV5-1
d_call: NA
clone_size: NA
cdr3_aa: CASSVRGRDTQYF
cdr3_nt: TGCGCCAGCAGCGTCCGGGGGAGAGATACGCAGTATTTT

j_call: TRBJ2-7
v_call: TRBV29-1
d_call: TRBD1
clone_size: NA
cdr3_aa: CSVRGTGNSYEQYF
cdr3_nt: TGCAGCGTCAGGGGGACAGGGAATTCCTACGAGCAGTACTTC

j_call: TRBJ1-1
v_call: TRBV7-2
d_call: NA
clone_size: NA
cdr3_aa: CASSPLREGRRNTEAFF
cdr3_nt: TGTGCCAGCAGCCCATTAAGGGAGGGGAGGAGGAACACTGAAGCTTTCTTT

j_call: TRBJ2-3
v_call: TRBV5-4
d_call: TRBD2
clone_size: NA
cdr3_aa: CASSNERTSGSTDTQYF
cdr3_nt: TGTGCCAGCAGCAACGAGAGGACTAGCGGGAGCACAGATACGCAGTATTTT